The sequence of this T cell receptor beta chain was determined in a study of T cells in Graves' hyperthyroidism and ophthalmopathy. In the study overall: Peripheral blood was secured at the point of initial diagnosis, before any treatment.

This clonotype was observed a single time. The antigen is unknown. A single base separates this from a much larger clone, so it may be a read error. It was RNA transcripts that yielded the amplified TCR beta CDR3 regions. The HTBI primer set drove a first-round RT-PCR of the TCR CDR3. MiXCR, applied by TCRdb to the multiplex PCR reads, yields one record per CDR3 protein. The data show about 640,000 distinct CDR3 sequences, around 21% seen once. Study-level points and caveats: By a 13 V-J model, ophthalmopathy was set apart from stable hyperthyroidism.

Sequencing was done on a sample of blood. This TCR derives from a man aged 25-45 years with Graves' ophthalmopathy.

Here the CDR3 reads CAGSSRDSYGYTF. CDR3 in DNA: TGTGCCGGCTCCTCCCGGGACAGCTATGGCTACACCTTC. This chain connects TRBV18 to TRBJ1-2, with 7 bases that match TRBD1. Germline V gene lookup returns CDR1 KGHSH and CDR2 LQKENI. This CDR3 spans 13 amino acids.